This T cell receptor beta chain originates from a study of spatial heterogeneity in lung cancer (dated by TCRdb to the late 2010s). At the level of the whole study: More beta-chain than alpha-chain transcripts were consistently detected, likely reflecting higher beta-chain transcript abundance. TCR transcript counts in tumor regions correlated strongly with a T cell transcriptional module score from matched bulk RNA-seq. In the raw uncorrected reads, each unique combination of TCR and UMI appeared more than ten times on average. Nonsynonymous mutation counts, determined by whole-exome sequencing of tumor tissue, were related to features of the TCR repertoire. TCR alpha and beta repertoires were quantitatively compared across multiple tumor regions, matched nontumor lung and blood in non-small cell lung cancer. Both alpha and beta chains were TCR-sequenced in samples taken at surgery, namely 220 tumor regions, 61 to 65 matched nontumor lung samples and approximately 58 PBMC samples. The study at large found these results: A correlation was observed between the number of expanded intratumoral alpha and beta TCRs and the tumor nonsynonymous mutation count. TCR-seq was estimated to cover only approximately 6.6% of tumor T cells for alpha chains and around 13% for beta chains. Counts of ubiquitous and regional expanded TCRs were found to correlate with counts of ubiquitous and regional nonsynonymous mutations, respectively. Additional single-cell paired TCR alpha and beta sequencing was considered necessary to confirm, at a functional level, the hypothesis that regional TCRs recognize regional mutations.

Trimming takes 2 bases from V and 5 bases from J, and the germline ends sit 9 bases apart. CDR1 and CDR2 are read off the germline V gene (reference sequence) as SEHNR and FQNEAQ. Taken from cysteine to phenylalanine, the CDR3 has 13 residues. Of all the DNA, just the CDR3 is kept, 39 bases in frame from base 1. The sample's time point label, in plain terms: sample taken at primary tumor resection. Donors were under 95 patients with early-stage, untreated non-small cell lung cancer from the lung TRACERx cohort. For TCR sequencing, whole RNA was extracted from tumor and nontumor lung tissue, or from cryopreserved PBMC samples, and no cell sorting was done. Only patients with enough RNA available from two or more tumor regions were chosen for TCR sequencing. Tumor and adjacent nontumor lung specimens were reviewed by a lung pathologist before selection. Library construction relied on 5' RACE. This sample was sequenced with a NextSeq 500. In the TCR library protocol, a unique molecular identifier was attached to each TCR cDNA molecule so that PCR and sequencing errors could be corrected. The original methods were these. TCR identification, UMI-based error correction and CDR3 extraction were all carried out with Decombinator tools. TCRs above a frequency of 2 per 1,000, corresponding to the top 1% of the tumor frequency distribution, were defined as expanded. Expanded tumor TCRs were classed as regional if statistically deemed absent (corrected P<0.05) from at least one tumor region, otherwise ubiquitous. Rényi diversity was computed with the R vegan package after subsampling each repertoire 100 times to 5,000 TCRs. To build CDR3 similarity networks, amino acid triplet string-kernel similarity was used, and CDR3s were connected when their pairwise similarity was above 0.82. TCRdb ran its own pipeline on the public reads, namely fastp trimming at Q25 and MiXCR clone calling, and kept in-frame beta chains. Rows with a matching CDR3 protein are joined into one entry that keeps the most common DNA and genes. The V and J calls and clone size are TCRdb's, not the authors'. This sample holds 20,000 to 25,000 distinct CDR3 sequences; 5% to 7% were observed only once. Of the sample, about a tenth falls within the top ten clones.

To note about this clonotype: Its antigen is currently not known. The record has no base qualities; no much larger clone is one base away.

This clonotype originated in a male donor with early-stage non-small cell lung cancer. Rearrangement joined TRBV7-9 to TRBJ2-5; no D gene is confidently identified. Source: lung tumor tissue, taken at surgery. At the DNA level, the sequence is TGTGCCAGCAGCTTACCGGCACTGGAGACCCAGTACTTC. It translates to CASSLPALETQYF. The entire variable domain, with the stretches around the CDR3 drawn from the reference TRBV7-9 and TRBJ2-5 proteins, is DTGVSQNPRHKITKRGQNVTFRCDPISEHNRLYWYRQTLGQGPEFLTYFQNEAQLEKSRLLSDRFSAERPKGSFSTLEIQRTEQGDSAMYLCASSLPALETQYFGPGTRLLVL.